The entry below describes one T cell receptor (beta chain). This specimen comes from a study of control samples from healthy donors and cancer patients. Clones were read by immunoSEQ multiplex PCR, and TCRdb kept only the in-frame ones, dropping some. Of over 80,000 clones in the sample, approximately 81% are singletons; the top ten hold about 10%. The sequence came from a woman younger than 45 in good health. Sequencing was carried out using blood.

Here the CDR3 reads CAWSGLAGTWSEQFF. The CDR3 DNA is TGTGCCTGGTCCGGACTAGCGGGGACATGGAGTGAGCAGTTCTTC. V and J are TRBV30 and TRBJ2-1; 12 bases match TRBD2. Germline CDR1 GTSNPN, CDR2 SVGIG (reference sequence). This CDR3 spans 15 amino acids. The trim removed 5 bases at V and 9 bases at J, leaving 11 bases unmatched.